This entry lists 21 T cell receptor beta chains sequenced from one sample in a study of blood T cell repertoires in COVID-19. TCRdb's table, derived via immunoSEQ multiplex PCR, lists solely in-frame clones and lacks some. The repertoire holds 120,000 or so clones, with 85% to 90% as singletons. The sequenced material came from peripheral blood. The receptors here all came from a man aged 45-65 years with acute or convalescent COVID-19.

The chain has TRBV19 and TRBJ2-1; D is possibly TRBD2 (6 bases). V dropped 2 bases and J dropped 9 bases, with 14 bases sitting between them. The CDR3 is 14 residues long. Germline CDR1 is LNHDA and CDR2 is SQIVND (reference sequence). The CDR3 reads CASSIRRAGAEQFF. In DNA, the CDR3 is TGTGCCAGTAGTATAAGGAGAGCGGGTGCTGAGCAGTTCTTC.

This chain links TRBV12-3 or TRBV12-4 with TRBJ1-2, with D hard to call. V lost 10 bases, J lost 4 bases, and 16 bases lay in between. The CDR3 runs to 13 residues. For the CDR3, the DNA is TGTGCCACCCGGGGAGAGACTGGCTATGGCTACACCTTC. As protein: CATRGETGYGYTF.

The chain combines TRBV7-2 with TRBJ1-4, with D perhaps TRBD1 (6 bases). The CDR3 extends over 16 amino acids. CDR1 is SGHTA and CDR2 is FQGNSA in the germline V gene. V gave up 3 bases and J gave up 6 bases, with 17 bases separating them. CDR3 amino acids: CASSFRLGGGYEKLFF. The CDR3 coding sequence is TGTGCCAGCAGCTTCCGTCTGGGAGGGGGATATGAAAAACTGTTTTTT.

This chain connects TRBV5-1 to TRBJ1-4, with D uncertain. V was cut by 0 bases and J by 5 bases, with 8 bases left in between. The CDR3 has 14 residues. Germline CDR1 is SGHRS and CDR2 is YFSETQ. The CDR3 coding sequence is TGCGCCAGCAGCTTGGGACAAAAAAATGAAAAACTGTTTTTT. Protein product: CASSLGQKNEKLFF.

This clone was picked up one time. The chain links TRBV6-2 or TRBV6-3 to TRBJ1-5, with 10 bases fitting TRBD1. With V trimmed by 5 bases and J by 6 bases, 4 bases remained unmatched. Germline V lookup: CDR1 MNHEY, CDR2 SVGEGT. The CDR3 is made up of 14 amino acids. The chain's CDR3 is CASSQGQGIQPQHF. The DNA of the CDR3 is TGTGCCAGCAGTCAGGGACAGGGGATTCAGCCCCAGCATTTT.

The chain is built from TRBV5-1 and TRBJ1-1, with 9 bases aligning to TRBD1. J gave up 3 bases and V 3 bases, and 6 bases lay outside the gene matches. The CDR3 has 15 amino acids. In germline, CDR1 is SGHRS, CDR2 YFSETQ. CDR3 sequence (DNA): TGCGCCAGCAGCTCCCGGACAGGGGTGGACACTGAAGCTTTCTTT. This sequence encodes CASSSRTGVDTEAFF.

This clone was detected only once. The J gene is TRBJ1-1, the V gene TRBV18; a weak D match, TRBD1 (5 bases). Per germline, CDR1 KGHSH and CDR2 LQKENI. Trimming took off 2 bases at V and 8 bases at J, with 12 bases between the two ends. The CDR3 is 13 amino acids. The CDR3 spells CASSPKRGSEAFF. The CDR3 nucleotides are TGTGCCAGCTCACCAAAGCGGGGCTCAGAAGCTTTCTTT.

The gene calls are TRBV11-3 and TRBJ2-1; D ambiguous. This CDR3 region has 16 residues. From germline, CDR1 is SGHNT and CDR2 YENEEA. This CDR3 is CARGELVNNSYNEQFF. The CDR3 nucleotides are TGTGCTCGAGGAGAACTCGTAAATAACTCCTACAATGAGCAGTTCTTC.

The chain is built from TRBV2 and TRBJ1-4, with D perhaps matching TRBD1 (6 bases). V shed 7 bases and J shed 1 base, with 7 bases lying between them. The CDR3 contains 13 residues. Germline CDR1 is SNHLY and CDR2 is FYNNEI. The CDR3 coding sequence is TGTGCCAGCAAACAGGGAACTAATGAAAAACTGTTTTTT. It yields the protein CASKQGTNEKLFF.

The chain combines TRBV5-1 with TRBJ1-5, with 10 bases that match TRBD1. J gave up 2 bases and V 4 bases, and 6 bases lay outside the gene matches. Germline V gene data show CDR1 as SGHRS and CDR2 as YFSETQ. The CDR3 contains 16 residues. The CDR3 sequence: CASSITGTGGNQPQHF. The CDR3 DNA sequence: TGCGCCAGCAGCATCACCGGGACAGGGGGCAATCAGCCCCAGCATTTT.

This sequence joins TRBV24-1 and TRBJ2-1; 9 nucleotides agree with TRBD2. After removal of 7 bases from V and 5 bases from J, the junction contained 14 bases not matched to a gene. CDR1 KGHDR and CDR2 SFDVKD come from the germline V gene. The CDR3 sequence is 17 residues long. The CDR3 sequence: CATRPPRPSGNHNEQFF. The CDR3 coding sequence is TGTGCCACCAGACCACCTCGGCCTAGCGGGAACCACAATGAGCAGTTCTTC.

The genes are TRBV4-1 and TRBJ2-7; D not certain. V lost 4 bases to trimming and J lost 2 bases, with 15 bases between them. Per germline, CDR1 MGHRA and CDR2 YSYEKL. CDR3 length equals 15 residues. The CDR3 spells CASSLVAGLTYEQYF. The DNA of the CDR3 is TGCGCCAGCAGCCTCGTCGCTGGGCTGACCTACGAGCAGTACTTC.

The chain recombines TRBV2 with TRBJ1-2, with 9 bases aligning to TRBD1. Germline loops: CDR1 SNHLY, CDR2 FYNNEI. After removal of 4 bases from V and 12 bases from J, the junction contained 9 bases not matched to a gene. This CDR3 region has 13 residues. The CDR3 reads CASSVLGQGINTF. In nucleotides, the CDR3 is TGTGCCAGCAGTGTTCTTGGACAGGGGATTAACACCTTC.

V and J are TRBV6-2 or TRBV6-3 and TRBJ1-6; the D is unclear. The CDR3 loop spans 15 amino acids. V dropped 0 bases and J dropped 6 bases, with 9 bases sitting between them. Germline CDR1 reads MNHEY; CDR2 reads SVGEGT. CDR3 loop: CASSYSSTGNSPLHF. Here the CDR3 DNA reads TGTGCCAGCAGTTACTCCTCCACGGGTAATTCACCCCTCCACTTT.

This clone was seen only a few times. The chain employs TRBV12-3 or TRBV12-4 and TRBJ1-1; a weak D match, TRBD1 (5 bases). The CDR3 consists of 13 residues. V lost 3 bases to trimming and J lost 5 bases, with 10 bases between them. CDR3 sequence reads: CASSFGGRTEAFF. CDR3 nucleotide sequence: TGTGCCAGCAGTTTCGGGGGAAGGACTGAAGCTTTCTTT.

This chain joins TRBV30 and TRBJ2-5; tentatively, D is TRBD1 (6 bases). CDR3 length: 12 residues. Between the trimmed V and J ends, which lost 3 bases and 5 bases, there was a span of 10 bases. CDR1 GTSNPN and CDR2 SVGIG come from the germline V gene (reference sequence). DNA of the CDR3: TGTGCCTGGAGCGTCAGGGGTGAGACCCAGTACTTC. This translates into CAWSVRGETQYF. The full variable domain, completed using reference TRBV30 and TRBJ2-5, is SQTIHQWPATLVQPVGSPLSLECTVEGTSNPNLYWYRQAAGRGLQLLFYSVGIGQISSEVPQNLSASRPQDRQFILSSKKLLLSDSGFYLCAWSVRGETQYFGPGTRLLVL.

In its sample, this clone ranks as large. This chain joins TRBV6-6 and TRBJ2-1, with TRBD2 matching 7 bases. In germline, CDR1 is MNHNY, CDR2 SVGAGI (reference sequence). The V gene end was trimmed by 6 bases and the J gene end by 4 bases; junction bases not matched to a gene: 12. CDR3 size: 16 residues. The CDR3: CASSPRGVTSYNEQFF. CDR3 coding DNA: TGTGCCAGCAGCCCCCGGGGGGTGACGTCTTACAATGAGCAGTTCTTC.

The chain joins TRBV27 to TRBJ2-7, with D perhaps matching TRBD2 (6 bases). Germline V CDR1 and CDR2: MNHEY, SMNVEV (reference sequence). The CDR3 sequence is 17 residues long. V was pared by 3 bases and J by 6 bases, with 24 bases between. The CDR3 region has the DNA TGTGCCAGCAGTTTCTCCAAATCTCAAGCACTAGCACGCGAGCAGTACTTC. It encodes CASSFSKSQALAREQYF.

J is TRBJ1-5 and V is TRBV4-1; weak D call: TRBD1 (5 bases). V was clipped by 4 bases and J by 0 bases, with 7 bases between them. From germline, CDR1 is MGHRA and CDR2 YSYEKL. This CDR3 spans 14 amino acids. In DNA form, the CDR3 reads TGCGCCAGCAGCCTCCAGGGTAGCAATCAGCCCCAGCATTTT. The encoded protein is CASSLQGSNQPQHF.

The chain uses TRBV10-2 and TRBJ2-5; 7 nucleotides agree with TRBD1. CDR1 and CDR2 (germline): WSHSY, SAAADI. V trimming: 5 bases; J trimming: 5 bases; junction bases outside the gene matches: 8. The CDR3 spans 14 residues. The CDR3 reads CASSSQTGSETQYF. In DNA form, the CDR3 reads TGCGCCAGCAGTTCTCAGACAGGGTCGGAGACCCAGTACTTC.

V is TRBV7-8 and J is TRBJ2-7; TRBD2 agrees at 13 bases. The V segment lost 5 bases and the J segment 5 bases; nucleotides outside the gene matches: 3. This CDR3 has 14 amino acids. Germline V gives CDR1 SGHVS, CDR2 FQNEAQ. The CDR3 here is CASSRGTSGNEQYF. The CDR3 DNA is TGTGCCAGCAGCCGAGGGACTAGCGGGAACGAGCAGTACTTC.